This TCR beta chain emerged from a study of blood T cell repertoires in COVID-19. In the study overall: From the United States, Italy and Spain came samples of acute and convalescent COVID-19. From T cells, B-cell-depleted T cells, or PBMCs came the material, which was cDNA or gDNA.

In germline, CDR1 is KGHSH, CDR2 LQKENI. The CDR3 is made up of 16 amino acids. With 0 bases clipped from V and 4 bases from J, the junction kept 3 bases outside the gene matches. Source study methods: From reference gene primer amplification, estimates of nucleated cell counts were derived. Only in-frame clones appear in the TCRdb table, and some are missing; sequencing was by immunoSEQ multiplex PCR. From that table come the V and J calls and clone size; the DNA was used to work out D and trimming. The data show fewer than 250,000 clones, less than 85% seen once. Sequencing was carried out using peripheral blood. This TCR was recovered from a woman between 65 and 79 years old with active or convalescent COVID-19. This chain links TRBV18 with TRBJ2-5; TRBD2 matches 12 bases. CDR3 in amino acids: CASSPPLAGGPETQYF. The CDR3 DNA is TGTGCCAGCTCACCACCGCTAGCGGGGGGGCCAGAGACCCAGTACTTC.